What follows describes a single T cell receptor beta chain. As yet, its antigen is unknown. The source of the sample is a study of cytomegalovirus exposure and HLA in healthy donors. The PCR contained 60 Vbeta and 13 Jbeta primers. Using immunoSEQ multiplex PCR, the repertoire was profiled, and TCRdb retains in-frame clones only, with some absent. The sample consists of some 150,000 clones, about three quarters of them appearing once. There are 13 residues in the CDR3. V was cut by 3 bases and J by 4 bases, with 6 bases left in between. Germline V gene lookup returns CDR1 SNHLY and CDR2 FYNNEI. Study-level findings and limits: V- and J-gene trimming in TCR beta was tied to a missense DCLRE1C variant by an analysis performed later. Indistinguishable V segments, including TRBV6-2 and TRBV6-3, were excluded.

This TCR derives from a woman aged 25 to 45 in good health and CMV-seronegative. The V gene is TRBV2, the J gene TRBJ1-4; weak D call: TRBD1 (6 bases). Sample: PBMCs. This CDR3 is CASSEDSNEKLFF. The CDR3 DNA reads as TGTGCCAGCAGTGAGGACAGTAATGAAAAACTGTTTTTT.